The entry below describes one T cell receptor (beta chain). Its binding antigen is unknown. It has no much larger one-base neighbor in the sample; base qualities were not kept. Collaborating institutions collected whole blood in K2EDTA tubes following their own protocols. For TCRbeta analysis, collaborators shipped samples as frozen whole blood, isolated PBMCs, or DNA extracted from either of those sample types. The data originate from a study of blood T cell repertoires in COVID-19 (TCRdb year 2020). With regard to the full study: The collaborator samples originated in the United States, Italy and Spain and spanned the acute and convalescent phases of COVID-19. Where available, HLA class I and class II types were obtained from metadata supplied by the sample provider rather than from assay-based typing. The samples were drawn from the first 160 participants of the ongoing ImmuneRACE study and from 950 to 1,500 subjects provided by 6 global collaborators. The material from the prospective study consisted of cDNA or gDNA derived from T cells, B-cell-depleted T cells, or PBMCs. A de-identified subject ID, COVID-19 status, age in years and sex were almost always included in the sample metadata. The repertoires were released in a freely available public database intended as a resource for research on the immune response to SARS-CoV-2. Subjects who had been exposed to COVID-19, were actively infected with it, or had recovered from it provided the deeply sampled blood TCRbeta repertoires that made up the dataset. The study at large found these results: How much clinical and demographic metadata was included differed by source and by participant, and the metadata was provided uncurated.

V loses 1 base, J loses 3 bases, and the germline ends lie 14 bases apart. Reading from cysteine to phenylalanine, the CDR3 counts 16 amino acids. Left in the record is the CDR3 DNA by itself, 48 bases read in frame from the first base. Sequences SGHNT (CDR1) and YYREEE (CDR2) are obtained from the germline V gene (reference sequence). TCRbeta CDR3 regions were amplified from genomic DNA by means of the immunoSEQ Assay, a bias-controlled multiplex PCR. The study's own analysis went as follows. Nucleated cell counts per sample were estimated from amplification of reference gene primers within the assay. To quantify the absolute abundance of each unique TCRbeta CDR3 rearrangement, sequence reads were collapsed and filtered. For each sample, productive Simpson clonality was calculated by taking the square root of Simpson's diversity index across productive rearrangements. The table was pulled from immuneACCESS by TCRdb, which kept in-frame rearrangements only. Such tables lose some clones; where checked, under half of the loss comes from unresolved V genes, and the rest has no known cause. V and J calls and clone size are as listed in that table; D and trimming were resolved from the DNA. For this sample the table gives nearly 60,000 clones, of which under 90% were detected only once. Roughly 4.7% of the sample belongs to the ten largest clones.

The sequencing input was peripheral blood. The sequence was collected from a man aged 35 to 55 with active COVID-19. The V and J genes are TRBV5-4 and TRBJ2-1; the D gene is perhaps TRBD2, from 5 matching bases. The sequence in DNA is TGTGCCAGCAGCTTGACTTACGGGAAACGCTACAATGAGCAGTTCTTC. The resulting protein is CASSLTYGKRYNEQFF.